This TCR beta chain was identified during a study of vaccination and CD4 T cells after COVID-19. Oncomine TCR Beta short-read sequencing was applied to DNA from cultured CD4+ T cells. TCRdb re-analysed the PCR reads in MiXCR, keeping a single row per CDR3 protein. The sample lists 20,000 to 25,000 distinct CDR3 sequences; around 70% were seen once. Unmatched junction bases numbered 0, after V lost 0 bases and J lost 5 bases. In germline, CDR1 is KGHSH, CDR2 LQKENI. The CDR3 extends over 14 amino acids. Notes on this clonotype: The antigen is unknown.

Treatment of the sample: 10-day PBMC culture with coronavirus spike peptide pools or control peptides (ViraFEST assay). Sample: CD4+ T cells from blood, cultured in vitro. The rearrangement joins TRBV18 to TRBJ1-1; 10 bases are shared with TRBD1. This receptor was obtained from a human donor who had recovered from COVID-19. The CDR3 loop reads CASSPPGQGTEAFF. The CDR3 DNA is TGTGCCAGCTCACCACCGGGACAGGGGACTGAAGCTTTCTTT. Together with reference TRBV18 and TRBJ1-1, the CDR3 gives the full variable domain: NAGVMQNPRHLVRRRGQEARLRCSPMKGHSHVYWYRQLPEEGLKFMVYLQKENIIDESGMPKERFSAEFPKEGPSILRIQQVVRGDSAAYFCASSPPGQGTEAFFGQGTRLTVV.